The table lists the clone carrying this T cell receptor beta chain with a count of one. These data originate in a study of blood T cell repertoires in COVID-19. The overall study: From the United States, Italy and Spain came samples of acute and convalescent COVID-19. T cells, B-cell-depleted T cells, or PBMCs supplied cDNA or gDNA.

This table comes from immunoSEQ multiplex PCR, and its TCRdb copy is limited to in-frame clones, with some not included. The sample contains 140,000 to 150,000 clones, 85% to 90% of which appear only once. Per the germline V gene, CDR1 is SGDLS and CDR2 is YYNGEE. V was pared by 2 bases and J by 0 bases, with 9 bases between. This CDR3 spans 15 amino acids. Material for sequencing was peripheral blood. This sequence originates from a woman aged 55-69 years with active COVID-19. This chain connects TRBV9 to TRBJ2-1; D is ambiguous. The CDR3 bases are TGTGCCAGCAGCGTTTCCGGTAGCTCCTACAATGAGCAGTTCTTC. It encodes CASSVSGSSYNEQFF.